This T cell receptor beta chain was identified in a study of OX40 agonist ivuxolimab in advanced cancers. General notes on the study: The costimulatory receptor OX40 (CD134) was targeted by ivuxolimab, a fully human IgG2 agonistic monoclonal antibody. Intravenous ivuxolimab was administered to patients every 2 weeks at six dose levels: 0.01, 0.1, 0.3, 1.5, 3 and 10 mg/kg. In the dose-escalation cohort, approximately 80% of patients were male, and the mean age was 60 years with a range of roughly 20 to 80. Peripheral TCRbeta sequencing was intended to test whether TCR sequence diversity was altered and clonal T-cell expansion was caused by ivuxolimab. Partial responses occurred in three dose-escalation patients, of whom one had hepatocellular carcinoma and two had cutaneous melanoma. Of the 50 to 55 dose-escalation patients, hepatocellular carcinoma was present in 19, melanoma in roughly 15, renal cell carcinoma in 9 and head and neck cancer in 9. Prior anti-PD-1, anti-PD-L1 or anti-CTLA-4 therapy was permitted, and 40% of dose-escalation patients had received checkpoint inhibitors. The paper covers the monotherapy dose-escalation part of the phase I ivuxolimab trial, which included N of about 50 patients. Broader findings and caveats from the paper: Antigen specificity was not determined for the clonally expanded peripheral T cells. At doses of 0.1 to 3.0 mg/kg, clonal expansion of both CD4+ and CD8+ T cells in blood was seen between baseline and week 6. In partial responders in the 0.1-3.0 mg/kg groups, normalized peripheral clonal expansion was found to be among the lowest, especially among CD8+ T cells. After ivuxolimab, CD8+ T cells had more expanded clones than CD4+ T cells on average. Low levels of normalized T-cell clonal expansion were also seen in some patients who did not respond.

Patients with autoimmune disease history or receiving systemic immunosuppression were excluded from the trial. Peripheral blood for TCR sequencing was collected from all dose cohorts at baseline, on cycle 4 day 1, and on cycle 7 day 1. The samples were drawn from a first-in-human, open-label, multicenter phase I dose-escalation trial of ivuxolimab. Adults with locally advanced or metastatic melanoma, renal cell carcinoma, hepatocellular carcinoma or head and neck squamous cell carcinoma were enrolled in the trial. Before TCR sequencing, CD4+ T cells and CD8+ T cells were sorted from peripheral blood as separate populations. For sequencing of the TCRbeta CDR3 region, genomic DNA was extracted from the sorted cells. The immunoSEQ Assay was used for sequencing of TCRbeta CDR3 regions. Held by TCRdb, this immuneACCESS table contains in-frame sequences only and omits some clones. Under half of the omission traces to an unresolved V gene where checked; the cause of the rest is unknown. The table for this sample lists some 94,000 clones; approximately 89% of them were counted only once. In total, the top ten clones hold about 0.81% of the sample.

Notes on this clone: Its antigen has not been determined. No base qualities exist here, and no much larger clone lies one base off it.

CDR3 length: 13 amino acids, cysteine to phenylalanine. Solely the CDR3 DNA is kept, with 39 bases framed from the first base. The germline V and J ends show losses of 6 bases and 6 bases respectively, and no gene match explains 5 bases of the junction. CDR1 MNHNY and CDR2 SVGAGI are derived from the germline V gene (reference sequence). Recombination joined TRBV6-6 with TRBJ2-4, with 7 middle bases fitting TRBD1. The sample here was CD4+ or CD8+ T cells sorted from blood, taken in a trial of the OX40 agonist ivuxolimab. The receptor comes from an adult with an advanced solid tumor such as melanoma, head and neck, liver or kidney cancer. Here the CDR3 is given as CASRRDSLNIQYF. The DNA sequence is given as TGTGCCAGCAGACGGGACAGCCTAAACATTCAGTACTTC.